The clone carrying this TCR beta chain has just a few counts. Antigen: not known. TCRdb reprocessed the 5' RACE reads with MiXCR, giving one entry per CDR3 protein. The data show some 200,000 distinct CDR3 sequences, under 30% seen once. The CDR3 consists of 14 residues. Germline lookup yields CDR1 DFQATT and CDR2 SNEGSKA (reference sequence). V lost 4 bases and J lost 1, with 11 bases in between. The data were obtained in a study of CD8 T cells in ankylosing spondylitis. Overall study findings and caveats: Roughly eight highly homologous variants made up a TCR beta motif that seemed to typify ankylosing spondylitis blood. Reportedly, significant enrichment of disease-linked clones occurred in matched ankylosing spondylitis synovial fluid.

This receptor was identified in a male donor with ankylosing spondylitis or in good health (not recorded which). Source material: blood, either unsorted or a sorted T cell fraction (not recorded which). V is TRBV20-1 and J is TRBJ1-5; no reliable D call. The CDR3 loop is CSAKAGPSNQPQHF. As DNA, the CDR3 is TGCAGTGCTAAGGCAGGCCCAAGCAATCAGCCCCAGCATTTT.